This entry lists 25 T cell receptor beta chains sequenced from one sample in a study of cytomegalovirus exposure and HLA in healthy donors. PCR involved 60 Vbeta and 13 Jbeta primers. This table comes from immunoSEQ multiplex PCR, and its TCRdb copy is limited to in-frame clones, with some not included. The sample shows roughly 60,000 clones, around 78% of them seen only once. Source material: PBMCs. The receptors derive from a female donor in good health and CMV-seronegative.

The chain is built from TRBV7-8 and TRBJ1-6, with a weak D call TRBD1 (5 bases). Germline V gives CDR1 SGHVS, CDR2 FQNEAQ. The CDR3 is made up of 15 amino acids. V lost 1 base, J lost 7 bases, and 11 bases lay in between. This chain's CDR3 is CASSLEGPRNSPLHF. The CDR3, as DNA: TGTGCCAGCAGCTTAGAGGGGCCGAGAAATTCACCCCTCCACTTT.

The chain joins TRBV2 to TRBJ1-5, with TRBD1 matching over 9 bases. Germline CDR1 is SNHLY and CDR2 is FYNNEI. The CDR3 extends over 15 amino acids. The J segment lost 5 bases and the V segment lost 4 bases, leaving 6 bases of the junction unmatched. In DNA, the CDR3 is TGTGCCAGCAGTGCGTGGACAGGGGTGGATCAGCCCCAGCATTTT. Residues: CASSAWTGVDQPQHF.

The CDR3 reads CASSWDRQGLYGYTF. For the CDR3, the DNA is TGCGCCAGCAGCTGGGACCGACAGGGCCTCTATGGCTACACCTTC. The chain joins TRBV5-1 to TRBJ1-2; 7 bases map to TRBD1. Unmatched junction bases numbered 9, after V lost 3 bases and J lost 4 bases. This CDR3 is 15 amino acids long. The germline gives CDR1 SGHRS, CDR2 YFSETQ.

V and J are TRBV9 and TRBJ1-1, with D perhaps TRBD1 (6 bases). This CDR3 spans 14 amino acids. Germline V gene lookup returns CDR1 SGDLS and CDR2 YYNGEE. Deletions cut 0 bases from V and 1 base from J, with 7 bases between. CDR3 residues: CASSVGGQNTEAFF. The CDR3 DNA reads TGTGCCAGCAGCGTAGGGGGACAGAACACTGAAGCTTTCTTT.

This clone appeared once. V gene TRBV5-6 combines with J gene TRBJ1-1, with D unclear. Trimming took 3 bases from V and 4 from J, leaving 7 bases between them. Per the germline V gene, CDR1 is SGHDT and CDR2 is YYEEEE. This CDR3 comprises 12 residues. In nucleotides, the CDR3 is TGTGCCAGCAGCTATACTTCCACTGAAGCTTTCTTT. It is translated as CASSYTSTEAFF.

This clone was observed a few times. V is TRBV7-8 and J is TRBJ1-4, with no clear D. The CDR3 consists of 14 residues. CDR1 and CDR2 from the germline V gene are SGHVS and FQNEAQ. V was trimmed by 3 bases and J by 5 bases, leaving 10 bases between them. CDR3 sequence (DNA): TGTGCCAGCAGCTTGACTCGTCTCAATGAAAAACTGTTTTTT. It codes for CASSLTRLNEKLFF.

The gene calls are TRBV6-6 and TRBJ1-4; no clear D gene. The V gene's germline CDR1 is MNHNY and CDR2 SVGAGI (reference sequence). The V and J ends lost 0 bases and 0 bases respectively, with 8 bases between them. This CDR3 comprises 16 residues. The CDR3 nucleotides are TGTGCCAGCAGTTACTCGATTACAACAACTAATGAAAAACTGTTTTTT. This gives the protein CASSYSITTTNEKLFF.

V usage is TRBV19 and J usage is TRBJ1-2, with 7 nucleotides matching TRBD1. CDR3 length equals 15 residues. Germline V lookup: CDR1 LNHDA, CDR2 SQIVND (reference sequence). V lost 10 bases and J lost 5; bases outside the gene matches: 16. CDR3 region: CATTANRGRVYGYTF. The CDR3 nucleotides are TGTGCCACGACGGCAAACAGGGGAAGGGTTTATGGCTACACCTTC.

The sample holds a few counts of this clone. The rearrangement uses TRBV11-3 and TRBJ1-1; the D is unclear. The V end was cut by 5 bases, the J end by 2 bases, with 9 bases between. This CDR3 region has 13 residues. Germline loops: CDR1 SGHNT, CDR2 YENEEA. CDR3 amino acids: CASSLGLNTEAFF. The CDR3 nucleotides are TGTGCCAGCAGCCTGGGCTTAAACACTGAAGCTTTCTTT.

This clone was detected only a few times. CDR3 loop: CATTGTAYNEQFF. The DNA for the CDR3 is TGTGCCACCACGGGGACAGCCTACAATGAGCAGTTCTTC. The rearrangement uses TRBV19 and TRBJ2-1, with 7 bases matching TRBD1. The J segment lost 2 bases and the V segment lost 10 bases, leaving 5 bases of the junction unmatched. This CDR3 has 13 amino acids. Germline CDR1 and CDR2: LNHDA and SQIVND (reference sequence).

A single count supports this clone. The rearrangement links TRBV5-1 to TRBJ1-2, with D unclear. The germline V and J ends were trimmed by 2 bases and 8 bases, with 19 bases remaining between them. CDR3 length equals 15 residues. The germline V gene encodes CDR1 SGHRS and CDR2 YFSETQ. The CDR3 DNA reads as TGCGCCAGCAGCTTTATCGGCAGGCCTGAAGAGGGCTACACCTTC. Translating it yields CASSFIGRPEEGYTF.

CDR3 sequence reads: CASSFRTGGGYTF. Here the CDR3 DNA reads TGCGCCAGCAGCTTCAGGACAGGGGGTGGCTACACCTTC. The chain links TRBV5-1 to TRBJ1-2; 10 bases are shared with TRBD1. Per the germline V gene, CDR1 is SGHRS and CDR2 is YFSETQ. V was pared by 2 bases and J by 7 bases, with 2 bases of the junction left unmatched. The CDR3 sequence is 13 residues long.

This sequence joins TRBV14 and TRBJ2-7, with a possible D match to TRBD2 (7 bases). Germline V CDR1 and CDR2: SGHDN, FVKESK. V lost 5 bases and J 0 bases, leaving 17 bases between the germline ends. This CDR3 contains 16 residues. CDR3 sequence (DNA): TGTGCCAGCAGCGCACTCGGGGGGCCCTCCTCCTACGAGCAGTACTTC. As protein: CASSALGGPSSYEQYF.

This clone has a handful of counts. J is TRBJ2-5 and V is TRBV27, with 10 positions matching TRBD1. The CDR3 sequence is 13 residues long. CDR1 and CDR2 from the germline V gene are MNHEY and SMNVEV (reference sequence). Unmatched junction bases numbered 8, after V lost 4 bases and J lost 12 bases. DNA for the CDR3: TGTGCCAGCAGTTCATCCGGACAGGGGGTTGAGTACTTC. The encoded protein is CASSSSGQGVEYF.

The V call is TRBV18, the J call TRBJ2-2, with 7 nucleotides matching TRBD1. Germline V gene lookup returns CDR1 KGHSH and CDR2 LQKENI. V was clipped by 4 bases and J by 6 bases; unmatched bases: 11. The CDR3 totals 16 residues. The CDR3 sequence is CASSQTETGVAGELFF. The CDR3 DNA follows: TGTGCCAGCTCACAAACGGAAACAGGGGTTGCCGGGGAGCTGTTTTTT. The full variable domain, completed using reference TRBV18 and TRBJ2-2, is NAGVMQNPRHLVRRRGQEARLRCSPMKGHSHVYWYRQLPEEGLKFMVYLQKENIIDESGMPKERFSAEFPKEGPSILRIQQVVRGDSAAYFCASSQTETGVAGELFFGEGSRLTVL.

The gene calls are TRBV18 and TRBJ1-4, with unresolved D. The CDR3 consists of 14 residues. Germline CDR1 and CDR2: KGHSH and LQKENI. The V gene lost 3 bases and the J gene lost 5 bases, with 10 bases spanning the gap. Here the CDR3 DNA reads TGTGCCAGCTCACCCGGACGGGAAAATGAAAAACTGTTTTTT. Its translation: CASSPGRENEKLFF.

V is TRBV11-2 and J is TRBJ2-7; 9 bases line up with TRBD2. With 2 bases clipped from V and 7 bases from J, the junction kept 12 bases outside the gene matches. CDR3 length equals 16 residues. The V gene's germline CDR1 is SGHAT and CDR2 FQNNGV. CDR3 DNA sequence: TGTGCCAGCAGCTTAATGTTAGGGACTAGCCTCGGGGAGCAGTACTTC. It codes for CASSLMLGTSLGEQYF.

The chain recombines TRBV7-9 with TRBJ1-2; 8 bases fit TRBD1. Losses at the gene ends were 5 bases for V and 0 bases for J; bases not matched to a gene: 5. Looked up from germline, CDR1 is SEHNR and CDR2 is FQNEAQ (reference sequence). The CDR3 sequence is 15 residues long. The CDR3 sequence: CASSRGQGPNYGYTF. In DNA form, the CDR3 reads TGTGCCAGCAGCAGAGGACAGGGACCTAACTATGGCTACACCTTC.

The chain joins TRBV11-1 to TRBJ1-2; D perhaps matches TRBD1 (5 bases). CDR1 and CDR2 from the germline V gene are SGHAT and FQDESV (reference sequence). V lost 5 bases to trimming and J lost 9 bases, with 13 bases between them. The CDR3 covers 12 residues. CDR3 loop: CASSTGLGSYTF. In DNA, the CDR3 is TGTGCCAGCAGCACAGGTCTGGGGAGCTACACCTTC.

The V gene is TRBV27, the J gene TRBJ1-5, with D tentatively TRBD1 (5 bases). Per the germline V gene, CDR1 is MNHEY and CDR2 is SMNVEV (reference sequence). V was clipped by 3 bases and J by 4 bases, with 13 bases between them. CDR3 length equals 15 residues. The CDR3, as DNA: TGTGCCAGCAGTTTTGAAGGGGCCGGGAATCAGCCCCAGCATTTT. It specifies CASSFEGAGNQPQHF.

V is TRBV5-1 and J is TRBJ2-3; perhaps TRBD2 as D (5 bases). The CDR3 has 15 amino acids. V lost 0 bases and J 2 bases, leaving 10 bases between the germline ends. Per the germline V gene, CDR1 is SGHRS and CDR2 is YFSETQ. This chain's CDR3 is CASSLVLLDTDTQYF. The CDR3 DNA follows: TGCGCCAGCAGCTTGGTGCTACTAGACACAGATACGCAGTATTTT.

This chain uses TRBV6-4 with TRBJ1-1, with 9 bases matching TRBD1. The J segment lost 4 bases and the V segment lost 5 bases, leaving 5 bases of the junction unmatched. Germline CDR1 and CDR2: MRHNA and SNTAGT. The CDR3 spans 14 residues. The CDR3 coding sequence is TGTGCCAGCAGTCGGACAGGGGACGGCACTGAAGCTTTCTTT. It codes for CASSRTGDGTEAFF.

The chain joins TRBV7-2 to TRBJ1-4; 7 positions match TRBD1. V lost 5 bases, J lost 8 bases, and 14 bases stayed unmatched. Germline CDR1 SGHTA, CDR2 FQGNSA. This CDR3 has 16 residues. CDR3 DNA sequence: TGTGCCAGCAGCACAGGGGTGAGCATTGCCAGGGAAAAACTGTTTTTT. The encoded protein is CASSTGVSIAREKLFF.

The rearrangement uses TRBV18 and TRBJ1-2; 9 bases match TRBD1. Germline lookup yields CDR1 KGHSH and CDR2 LQKENI. The CDR3 is 15 residues long. V trimming: 2 bases; J trimming: 7 bases; junction bases outside the gene matches: 8. CDR3 nucleotide sequence: TGTGCCAGCTCACCAACGGGACAGGGTCAGTCTGGCTACACCTTC. Protein product: CASSPTGQGQSGYTF.

The chain combines TRBV15 with TRBJ2-3, with TRBD1 as a possible D gene (5 bases). From germline, CDR1 is LNHNV and CDR2 YYDKDF (reference sequence). The ends were cut back, 5 bases at V and 0 bases at J, with 15 bases in the middle. The CDR3 is made up of 16 amino acids. This CDR3 reads CATSGPTRQSTDTQYF. The CDR3 nucleotides read TGTGCCACCAGCGGGCCAACGCGACAGAGCACAGATACGCAGTATTTT.